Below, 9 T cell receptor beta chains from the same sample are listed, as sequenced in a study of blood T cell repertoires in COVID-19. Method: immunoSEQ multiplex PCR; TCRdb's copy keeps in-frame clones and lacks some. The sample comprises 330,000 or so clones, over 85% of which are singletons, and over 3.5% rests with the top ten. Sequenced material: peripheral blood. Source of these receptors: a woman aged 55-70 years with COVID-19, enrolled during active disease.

The CDR3 region has the DNA TGTGCCAGCAGCTACCTGGGGGCTACTGGAAACACCATATATTTT. It codes for CASSYLGATGNTIYF. The chain is built from TRBV7-9 and TRBJ1-3, with D perhaps matching TRBD1 (6 bases). CDR1 and CDR2 from the germline V gene are SEHNR and FQNEAQ (reference sequence). This CDR3 comprises 15 residues. With 4 bases removed from V and 2 bases from J, the gap between germline ends came to 12 bases.

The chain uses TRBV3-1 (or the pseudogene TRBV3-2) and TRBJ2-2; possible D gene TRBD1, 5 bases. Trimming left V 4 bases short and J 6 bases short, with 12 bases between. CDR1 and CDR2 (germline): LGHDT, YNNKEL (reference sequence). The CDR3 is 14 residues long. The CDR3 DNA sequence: TGTGCCAGCAGCCCTTTTCAGGGTGCCGGGGAGCTGTTTTTT. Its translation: CASSPFQGAGELFF.

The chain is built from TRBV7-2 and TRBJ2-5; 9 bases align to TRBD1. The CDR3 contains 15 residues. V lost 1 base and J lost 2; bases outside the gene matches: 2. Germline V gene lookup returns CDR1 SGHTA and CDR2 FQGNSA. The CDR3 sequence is CASSLGGQGQETQYF. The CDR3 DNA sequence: TGTGCCAGCAGCTTAGGGGGACAGGGTCAAGAGACCCAGTACTTC.

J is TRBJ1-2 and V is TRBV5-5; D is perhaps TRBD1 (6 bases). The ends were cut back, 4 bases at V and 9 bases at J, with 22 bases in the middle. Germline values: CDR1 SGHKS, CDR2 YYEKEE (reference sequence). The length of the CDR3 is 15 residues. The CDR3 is CASSSPGQGPVRYTF. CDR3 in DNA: TGTGCCAGCAGCAGTCCAGGGCAGGGGCCCGTTCGCTACACCTTC.

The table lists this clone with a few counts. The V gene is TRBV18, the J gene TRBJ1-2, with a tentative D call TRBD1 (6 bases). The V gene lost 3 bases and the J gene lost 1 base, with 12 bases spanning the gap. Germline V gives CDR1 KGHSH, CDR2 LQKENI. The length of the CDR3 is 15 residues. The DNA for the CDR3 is TGTGCCAGCTCACCCGAGGGACAACATAACTATGGCTACACCTTC. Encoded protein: CASSPEGQHNYGYTF.

CDR3 sequence (DNA): TGCGCCAGCAGCCAACCTCCGGGACTAGCGGACAACTCCTACAATGAGCAGTTCTTC. Translating it yields CASSQPPGLADNSYNEQFF. The chain couples TRBV4-1 to TRBJ2-1; 11 bases align to TRBD2. Germline trimming cut 2 bases from V and 0 bases from J; bases unmatched to any gene: 9. From germline, CDR1 is MGHRA and CDR2 YSYEKL. The length of the CDR3 is 19 residues.

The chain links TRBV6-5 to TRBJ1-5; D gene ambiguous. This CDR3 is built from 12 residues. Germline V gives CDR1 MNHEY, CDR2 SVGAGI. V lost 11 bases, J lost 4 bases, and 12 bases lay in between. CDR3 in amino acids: CAVGTGNQPQHF. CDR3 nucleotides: TGTGCCGTCGGCACGGGAAATCAGCCCCAGCATTTT.

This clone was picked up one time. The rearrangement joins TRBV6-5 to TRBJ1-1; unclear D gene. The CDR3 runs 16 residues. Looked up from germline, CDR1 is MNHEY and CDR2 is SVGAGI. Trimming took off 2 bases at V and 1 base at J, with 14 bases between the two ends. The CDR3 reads CASSYALPTENTEAFF. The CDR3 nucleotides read TGTGCCAGCAGTTACGCCCTACCCACAGAGAACACTGAAGCTTTCTTT.

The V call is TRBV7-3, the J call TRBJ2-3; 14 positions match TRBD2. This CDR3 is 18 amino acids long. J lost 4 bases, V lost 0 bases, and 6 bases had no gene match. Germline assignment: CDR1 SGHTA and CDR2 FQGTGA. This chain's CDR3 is CASSLTPGLAGGADTQYF. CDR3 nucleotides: TGTGCCAGCAGCTTAACCCCCGGACTAGCGGGGGGTGCAGATACGCAGTATTTT.